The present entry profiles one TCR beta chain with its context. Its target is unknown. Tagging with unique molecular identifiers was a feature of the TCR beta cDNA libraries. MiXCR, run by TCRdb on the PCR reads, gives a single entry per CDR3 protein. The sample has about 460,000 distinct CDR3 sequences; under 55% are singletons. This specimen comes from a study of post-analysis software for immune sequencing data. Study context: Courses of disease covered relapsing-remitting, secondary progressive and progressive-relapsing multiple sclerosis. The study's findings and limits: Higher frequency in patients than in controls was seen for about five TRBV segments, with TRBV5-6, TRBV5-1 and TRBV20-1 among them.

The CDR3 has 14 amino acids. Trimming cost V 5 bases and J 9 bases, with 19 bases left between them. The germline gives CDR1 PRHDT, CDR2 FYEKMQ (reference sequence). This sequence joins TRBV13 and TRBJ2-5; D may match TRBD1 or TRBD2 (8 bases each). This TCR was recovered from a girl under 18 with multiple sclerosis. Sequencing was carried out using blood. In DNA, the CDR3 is TGTGCCAGCAGCGACCGGACAGGGCGGGAGGCCCAGTACTTC. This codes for CASSDRTGREAQYF.